These 20 T cell receptor beta chains share one sample of origin, sequenced in a study of shared clonotypes between healthy human individuals. The assay was immunoSEQ multiplex PCR, and TCRdb's table has in-frame clones only and misses some. The sample yields approximately 980,000 clones, roughly 72% seen once. Specimen: memory CD4+ T cells sorted from blood. Subset: CD45RA-negative fraction. These TCRs come from a man aged 18 to 30 in good health.

The chain joins TRBV4-3 to TRBJ2-7; the D is unclear. Germline CDR1 and CDR2: LGHNA and YSLEER. Deletions cut 4 bases from V and 4 bases from J, with 11 bases between. The CDR3 consists of 13 residues. The CDR3 loop reads CASSLRIGYEQYF. The CDR3 DNA sequence: TGCGCCAGCAGCCTCCGGATCGGGTACGAGCAGTACTTC.

J is TRBJ1-1 and V is TRBV5-6; no clear D gene. Germline V CDR1 and CDR2: SGHDT, YYEEEE. The CDR3 extends over 13 amino acids. The V end was cut by 0 bases, the J end by 5 bases, with 8 bases between. The DNA of the CDR3 is TGTGCCAGCAGCTTGGTTGACGGGACTGAAGCTTTCTTT. Protein product: CASSLVDGTEAFF.

V is TRBV30 and J is TRBJ2-6; the D is unclear. V gave up 4 bases and J gave up 1 base, with 5 bases separating them. Per germline, CDR1 GTSNPN and CDR2 SVGIG (reference sequence). The CDR3 totals 13 residues. CDR3 nucleotide sequence: TGTGCCTGGAAAAGGTCTGGGGCCAACGTCCTGACTTTC. It specifies CAWKRSGANVLTF.

In this sample, this clone turned up a few times. J is TRBJ1-5 and V is TRBV19; unclear D gene. Germline lookup yields CDR1 LNHDA and CDR2 SQIVND (reference sequence). The CDR3 is made up of 13 amino acids. Trimming removed 10 bases from V and 6 bases from J, with 16 bases in between. CDR3 DNA: TGTGCCACTACTAGTGTGTCAGGTCAGCCCCAGCATTTT. Amino acids: CATTSVSGQPQHF. Supplemented by reference TRBV19 and TRBJ1-5, the full variable domain reads DGGITQSPKYLFRKEGQNVTLSCEQNLNHDAMYWYRQDPGQGLRLIYYSQIVNDFQKGDIAEGYSVSREKKESFPLTVTSAQKNPTAFYLCATTSVSGQPQHFGDGTRLSIL.

This clone was found once. The rearrangement links TRBV30 to TRBJ1-1; no reliable D call. V shed 4 bases and J shed 0 bases, with 18 bases lying between them. Germline-derived CDR1 and CDR2 are GTSNPN and SVGIG (reference sequence). CDR3 length: 16 amino acids. The CDR3 spells CAWISRVVGLNTEAFF. In DNA form, the CDR3 reads TGTGCCTGGATCAGCCGGGTGGTCGGGTTGAACACTGAAGCTTTCTTT. Based on the CDR3 plus reference TRBV30 and TRBJ1-1, the full variable domain is SQTIHQWPATLVQPVGSPLSLECTVEGTSNPNLYWYRQAAGRGLQLLFYSVGIGQISSEVPQNLSASRPQDRQFILSSKKLLLSDSGFYLCAWISRVVGLNTEAFFGQGTRLTVV.

The J gene is TRBJ1-1, the V gene TRBV7-9; D gene uncertain. Germline assignment: CDR1 SEHNR and CDR2 FQNEAQ (reference sequence). The V and J ends lost 4 bases and 5 bases respectively, with 11 bases between them. The CDR3 is 13 amino acids. The CDR3 protein is CASSSRRETEAFF. Here the CDR3 DNA reads TGTGCCAGCAGCTCCCGACGGGAGACTGAAGCTTTCTTT.

A remark on this clone: A far larger clone is a single base away, which makes a read error likely. The sample contains more than one DNA sequence encoding this CDR3. The rearrangement uses TRBV30 and TRBJ1-1; a weak D match, TRBD1 (5 bases). The CDR3 extends over 14 amino acids. The germline V gene encodes CDR1 GTSNPN and CDR2 SVGIG (reference sequence). The CDR3 protein is CACTSGRLNTEAFF. Written as DNA, the CDR3 is TGTGCCTGTACCTCGGGACGGTTGAATACTGAAGCTTTCTTT.

This chain uses TRBV18 with TRBJ1-2, with D maybe TRBD1 (6 bases). V lost 6 bases to trimming and J lost 5 bases, with 16 bases between them. The CDR3 consists of 14 residues. Per germline, CDR1 KGHSH and CDR2 LQKENI. The chain's CDR3 is CASSRGGAEYGYTF. The CDR3 DNA sequence: TGTGCCAGCTCTCGGGGGGGCGCGGAATATGGCTACACCTTC.

The CDR3 is CSVPGHRSGANVLTF. CDR3 coding DNA: TGCAGCGTTCCGGGCCACCGATCTGGGGCCAACGTCCTGACTTTC. The rearrangement joins TRBV29-1 to TRBJ2-6; D gene uncertain. The CDR3 loop spans 15 amino acids. Germline V gene lookup returns CDR1 SQVTM and CDR2 ANQGSEA. Between the trimmed V and J ends, which lost 5 bases and 1 base, there was a span of 12 bases.

V is TRBV25-1 and J is TRBJ2-3; no firm D call. The V end was cut by 0 bases, the J end by 0 bases, with 10 bases between. Germline lookup yields CDR1 MGHDK and CDR2 SYGVNS. This CDR3 region has 16 residues. This chain's CDR3 is CASSEYKRPSTDTQYF. The CDR3 DNA follows: TGTGCCAGCAGTGAATACAAGCGTCCTAGCACAGATACGCAGTATTTT. The whole variable domain, remainder taken from reference TRBV25-1 and TRBJ2-3, is EADIYQTPRYLVIGTGKKITLECSQTMGHDKMYWYQQDPGMELHLIHYSYGVNSTEKGDLSSESTVSRIRTEHFPLTLESARPSHTSQYLCASSEYKRPSTDTQYFGPGTRLTVL.

This clone has at least ten counts. The gene calls are TRBV5-1 and TRBJ2-5; 9 nucleotides align to TRBD2. CDR3 length: 17 residues. CDR1 SGHRS and CDR2 YFSETQ come from the germline V gene. The junction had 8 bases not matched to a gene; V was cut back by 1 base and J by 1 base. CDR3 bases: TGCGCCAGCAGCTTGTGGGGTAGCGGGGGATTCCAAGAGACCCAGTACTTC. Its translation is CASSLWGSGGFQETQYF.

CDR3 sequence (DNA): TGTGCCATCAGTGATAGACAGGGGGCGCAGGGGGAGACCCAGTACTTC. This encodes CAISDRQGAQGETQYF. The rearrangement joins TRBV10-3 to TRBJ2-5; TRBD1 aligns across 10 bases. The CDR3 is made up of 16 amino acids. V was clipped by 3 bases and J by 5 bases; unmatched bases: 9. Germline CDR1 and CDR2: ENHRY and SYGVKD.

J is TRBJ2-7 and V is TRBV30, with 7 bases identical to TRBD1. The CDR3 sequence is 13 residues long. The germline gives CDR1 GTSNPN, CDR2 SVGIG (reference sequence). After removal of 8 bases from V and 3 bases from J, the junction contained 10 bases not matched to a gene. CDR3 sequence reads: CAGGRAGGYEQYF. CDR3 coding DNA: TGTGCCGGGGGACGGGCAGGGGGCTACGAGCAGTACTTC.

This chain uses TRBV5-1 with TRBJ2-7, with 7 bases aligning to TRBD2. Germline V gene data show CDR1 as SGHRS and CDR2 as YFSETQ. J was trimmed by 6 bases and V by 8 bases; bases with no gene match: 17. The CDR3 contains 15 residues. The CDR3 nucleotides are TGCGCCAGTAACGACCCCAGGCCTGGGGGGGGCGAGCAGTACTTC. It codes for CASNDPRPGGGEQYF.

The genes are TRBV4-3 and TRBJ2-1; D unclear. CDR3 length: 14 amino acids. The V and J ends lost 1 base and 3 bases respectively, with 7 bases between them. Germline lookup yields CDR1 LGHNA and CDR2 YSLEER. CDR3 nucleotides: TGCGCCAGCAGCCAAGGTCTAGACTACAATGAGCAGTTCTTC. Translation gives CASSQGLDYNEQFF.

This clone was seen a single time. V usage is TRBV6-6 and J usage is TRBJ1-1; tentative D call: TRBD1 (5 bases). The V gene's germline CDR1 is MNHNY and CDR2 SVGAGI (reference sequence). The V end lost 9 bases, the J end lost 8 bases, and 19 bases lay between the germline ends. The CDR3 is 13 residues long. The chain's CDR3 is CASQLRQGPEAFF. CDR3 nucleotide sequence: TGTGCCAGTCAGTTACGTCAGGGACCCGAAGCTTTCTTT.

In this sample, this clone turned up a few times. This sequence joins TRBV6-5 and TRBJ2-5; 10 bases line up with TRBD2. The J segment lost 5 bases and the V segment lost 6 bases, leaving 6 bases of the junction unmatched. The CDR3 contains 14 residues. Germline CDR1 reads MNHEY; CDR2 reads SVGAGI. Here the CDR3 reads CASRELAGYETQYF. CDR3 nucleotides: TGTGCCAGCAGGGAACTAGCGGGATATGAGACCCAGTACTTC.

The chain joins TRBV7-2 to TRBJ2-1, with 9 bases aligning to TRBD2. CDR3 length: 17 residues. V was pared by 2 bases and J by 0 bases, with 5 bases of the junction left unmatched. Germline CDR1 reads SGHTA; CDR2 reads FQGNSA. This CDR3 reads CASSLLAGDSSYNEQFF. The CDR3 nucleotides are TGTGCCAGCAGCTTATTAGCGGGGGACAGCTCCTACAATGAGCAGTTCTTC.

This chain connects TRBV5-4 to TRBJ2-2, with TRBD2 as a possible D gene (6 bases). Trimming removed 5 bases from V and 0 bases from J, with 11 bases in between. The CDR3 covers 15 residues. The V gene's germline CDR1 is SGHNT and CDR2 YYREEE (reference sequence). DNA of the CDR3: TGTGCCAGCAGTGGGGGGATGACGAACACCGGGGAGCTGTTTTTT. Protein sequence: CASSGGMTNTGELFF.

CDR3 region: CASSYRAESGELFF. CDR3 coding DNA: TGTGCCAGCAGTTACAGGGCTGAGTCCGGGGAGCTGTTTTTT. The chain recombines TRBV6-5 with TRBJ2-2; no clear D. Germline loops: CDR1 MNHEY, CDR2 SVGAGI. The length of the CDR3 is 14 residues. V lost 2 bases to trimming and J lost 6 bases, with 10 bases between them.